One sample yielded the 32 T cell receptor beta chains listed below, sequenced in a study of blood T cell repertoires in COVID-19. Produced via immunoSEQ multiplex PCR; TCRdb's table is partial and in-frame only. The top ten hold 2% to 2.5% of the sample, which has 200,000 to 300,000 clones, 84% seen once. Sequencing was done on a sample of peripheral blood. These receptors all stem from a man aged 40-50 years who had recovered from COVID-19.

The chain recombines TRBV6-4 with TRBJ2-3; 9 nucleotides align to TRBD1. The CDR3 consists of 14 residues. After removal of 6 bases from V and 4 bases from J, the junction contained 5 bases not matched to a gene. Looked up from germline, CDR1 is MRHNA and CDR2 is SNTAGT. The CDR3 DNA follows: TGTGCCAGCAGCCGGGACAGGGAATCAGATACGCAGTATTTT. Its translation: CASSRDRESDTQYF.

The rearrangement links TRBV12-3 or TRBV12-4 to TRBJ1-4; 9 nucleotides agree with TRBD1. The V gene end was trimmed by 6 bases and the J gene end by 10 bases; junction bases not matched to a gene: 3. The CDR3 runs to 12 residues. The CDR3 sequence is CASSVGQGKLFF. CDR3 coding DNA: TGTGCCAGCAGCGTGGGACAGGGAAAACTGTTTTTT.

The chain employs TRBV18 and TRBJ1-6, with unresolved D. Germline V gene sequence: CDR1 KGHSH, CDR2 LQKENI. This CDR3 has 15 amino acids. Trimming took 3 bases from V and 7 from J, leaving 13 bases between them. Here the CDR3 reads CASSPLGSANSPLHF. The CDR3 DNA reads TGTGCCAGCTCACCGCTTGGCAGTGCAAATTCACCCCTCCACTTT.

The chain has TRBV18 and TRBJ1-6; D not certain. The germline V gene has CDR1 KGHSH and CDR2 LQKENI. V was clipped by 5 bases and J by 6 bases, with 17 bases between them. This CDR3 is 16 amino acids long. The chain's CDR3 is CASSARAGSSNSPLHF. As DNA, the CDR3 is TGTGCCAGCTCAGCCCGAGCGGGATCTTCTAATTCACCCCTCCACTTT. Full variable domain (remainder filled in from reference TRBV18 and TRBJ1-6): NAGVMQNPRHLVRRRGQEARLRCSPMKGHSHVYWYRQLPEEGLKFMVYLQKENIIDESGMPKERFSAEFPKEGPSILRIQQVVRGDSAAYFCASSARAGSSNSPLHFGNGTRLTVT.

This rearrangement joins TRBV27 to TRBJ2-7; unclear D gene. The V end was cut by 2 bases, the J end by 3 bases, with 11 bases between. The CDR3 has 14 amino acids. Germline CDR1 is MNHEY and CDR2 is SMNVEV (reference sequence). CDR3: CASSLSRFHYEQYF. The CDR3 DNA follows: TGTGCCAGCAGTTTAAGTCGGTTCCACTACGAGCAGTACTTC.

The chain links TRBV7-8 to TRBJ2-1, with 9 positions matching TRBD1. The CDR3 length is 15 residues. Germline values: CDR1 SGHVS, CDR2 FQNEAQ. V gave up 4 bases and J gave up 3 bases; unmatched junction bases: 4. This CDR3 reads CASSSGTGFYNEQFF. In nucleotides, the CDR3 is TGTGCCAGCAGCTCCGGGACAGGGTTCTACAATGAGCAGTTCTTC.

The genes are TRBV7-9 and TRBJ2-2; D remains ambiguous. With 2 bases removed from V and 8 bases from J, the gap between germline ends came to 9 bases. The CDR3 loop spans 13 amino acids. Germline CDR1 SEHNR, CDR2 FQNEAQ (reference sequence). The CDR3 loop is CASSLTGEGELFF. CDR3 DNA: TGTGCCAGCAGCTTAACCGGTGAAGGGGAGCTGTTTTTT.

The V and J genes are TRBV2 and TRBJ2-2; 8 bases are shared with TRBD1. The CDR3 is 16 residues long. The J segment lost 0 bases and the V segment lost 6 bases, leaving 6 bases of the junction unmatched. From germline, CDR1 is SNHLY and CDR2 FYNNEI. For the CDR3, the DNA is TGTGCCAGCAGGGACAGGGCGTTGTCGAACACCGGGGAGCTGTTTTTT. Amino acids: CASRDRALSNTGELFF. Together with reference TRBV2 and TRBJ2-2, the CDR3 gives the full variable domain: EPEVTQTPSHQVTQMGQEVILRCVPISNHLYFYWYRQILGQKVEFLVSFYNNEISEKSEIFDDQFSVERPDGSNFTLKIRSTKLEDSAMYFCASRDRALSNTGELFFGEGSRLTVL.

This clone was detected once. This chain connects TRBV6-5 to TRBJ1-2; 7 nucleotides agree with TRBD1. V was pared by 3 bases and J by 3 bases, with 7 bases of the junction left unmatched. Germline V gene sequence: CDR1 MNHEY, CDR2 SVGAGI. CDR3 length: 15 residues. CDR3 bases: TGTGCCAGCAGTTATCAGACAGGGAATTACTATGGCTACACCTTC. Its translation: CASSYQTGNYYGYTF.

The chain has TRBV9 and TRBJ2-5, with TRBD2 identical over 10 bases. V was pared by 3 bases and J by 1 base, with 9 bases of the junction left unmatched. From germline, CDR1 is SGDLS and CDR2 YYNGEE. The CDR3 runs to 17 residues. The CDR3 reads CASSGPHLAGVQETQYF. Written as DNA, the CDR3 is TGTGCCAGCAGCGGTCCTCACCTAGCGGGGGTCCAAGAGACCCAGTACTTC.

Only a few counts were recorded for this clone. The rearrangement links TRBV5-4 to TRBJ2-1; the D gene is possibly TRBD2 (7 bases). The CDR3 sequence is 15 residues long. Per germline, CDR1 SGHNT and CDR2 YYREEE (reference sequence). V lost 10 bases and J 1 base, leaving 18 bases between the germline ends. The CDR3 DNA reads as TGTGCCCACGGAACCGGGGGGCAGTCCTACAATGAGCAGTTCTTC. Translated, it gives CAHGTGGQSYNEQFF. The whole variable domain, remainder taken from reference TRBV5-4 and TRBJ2-1, is ETGVTQSPTHLIKTRGQQVTLRCSSQSGHNTVSWYQQALGQGPQFIFQYYREEENGRGNFPPRFSGLQFPNYSSELNVNALELDDSALYLCAHGTGGQSYNEQFFGPGTRLTVL.

The chain employs TRBV29-1 and TRBJ1-2; D unresolved. V was trimmed by 4 bases and J by 6 bases, leaving 9 bases between them. CDR3 length equals 11 residues. Looked up from germline, CDR1 is SQVTM and CDR2 is ANQGSEA. The CDR3: CSVVTEDGYTF. The CDR3 DNA follows: TGCAGCGTTGTCACTGAAGATGGCTACACCTTC. Using reference TRBV29-1 and TRBJ1-2 for the parts outside the CDR3, the full variable domain is SAVISQKPSRDICQRGTSLTIQCQVDSQVTMMFWYRQQPGQSLTLIATANQGSEATYESGFVIDKFPISRPNLTFSTLTVSNMSPEDSSIYLCSVVTEDGYTFGSGTRLTVV.

The chain links TRBV6-5 to TRBJ2-5; D ambiguous. CDR3 length equals 14 residues. V was cut by 2 bases and J by 3 bases, with 10 bases left in between. Per the germline V gene, CDR1 is MNHEY and CDR2 is SVGAGI. The CDR3: CASSYEEMEETQYF. The CDR3 coding sequence is TGTGCCAGCAGTTACGAGGAAATGGAAGAGACCCAGTACTTC.

This clone came up a few times. The chain employs TRBV5-4 and TRBJ2-7; TRBD1 agrees at 8 bases. This CDR3 comprises 15 residues. CDR1 and CDR2 from the germline V gene are SGHNT and YYREEE (reference sequence). The V gene end was trimmed by 4 bases and the J gene end by 4 bases; junction bases not matched to a gene: 10. The CDR3 region has the DNA TGTGCCAGCAGCATCCGGACAGGGATAAGGTACGAGCAGTACTTC. This translates into CASSIRTGIRYEQYF. Full variable domain (outside the CDR3, taken from reference TRBV5-4 and TRBJ2-7): ETGVTQSPTHLIKTRGQQVTLRCSSQSGHNTVSWYQQALGQGPQFIFQYYREEENGRGNFPPRFSGLQFPNYSSELNVNALELDDSALYLCASSIRTGIRYEQYFGPGTRLTVT.

The CDR3 region has the DNA TGTGCCAGCATTATCACTGGCACTGAAGCTTTCTTT. Encoded protein: CASIITGTEAFF. The rearrangement joins TRBV6-5 to TRBJ1-1; no reliable D call. Looked up from germline, CDR1 is MNHEY and CDR2 is SVGAGI. The CDR3 length is 12 residues. V was cut by 7 bases and J by 4 bases, with 10 bases left in between.

The genes are TRBV7-2 and TRBJ1-5; D is unclear. Germline CDR1 is SGHTA and CDR2 is FQGNSA. This CDR3 is built from 14 residues. V lost 4 bases, J lost 4 bases, and 11 bases lay in between. The CDR3: CASSSYLSNQPQHF. CDR3 in DNA: TGTGCCAGCAGCTCTTACCTTAGTAATCAGCCCCAGCATTTT.

This clone is a singleton in its sample. The CDR3 protein is CASSYPGGRAQYF. The CDR3 DNA is TGTGCCAGCAGTTACCCGGGGGGCCGGGCCCAGTACTTC. This sequence joins TRBV6-2 or TRBV6-3 and TRBJ2-5, with D maybe TRBD2 (7 bases). CDR1 is MNHEY, CDR2 SVGEGT, per germline. CDR3 length: 13 residues. With 2 bases removed from V and 9 bases from J, the gap between germline ends came to 13 bases.

The chain is built from TRBV3-1 (or the pseudogene TRBV3-2) and TRBJ1-1; 10 bases map to TRBD1. Trimming took 0 bases from V and 11 from J; bases not matched to a gene: 9. This CDR3 region has 15 residues. CDR1 and CDR2 (germline): LGHDT, YNNKEL (reference sequence). In nucleotides, the CDR3 is TGTGCCAGCAGCCAAGAGCCGCGGACAGGGGGGAATGCTTTCTTT. Protein: CASSQEPRTGGNAFF.

V is TRBV7-2 and J is TRBJ1-1; possible D gene TRBD1, 5 bases. The CDR3 has 16 residues. The ends were cut back, 3 bases at V and 4 bases at J, with 18 bases in the middle. From germline, CDR1 is SGHTA and CDR2 FQGNSA. The CDR3 sequence is CASSFLGGPRGTEAFF. CDR3 DNA: TGTGCCAGCAGCTTTTTGGGCGGTCCAAGGGGCACTGAAGCTTTCTTT.

V usage is TRBV11-3 and J usage is TRBJ2-7; weak D call: TRBD1 (6 bases). CDR3 size: 14 residues. The germline V and J ends were trimmed by 0 bases and 7 bases, with 13 bases remaining between them. Germline V lookup: CDR1 SGHNT, CDR2 YENEEA. The CDR3 spells CASSLDTGLGEQYF. The CDR3 DNA sequence: TGTGCCAGCAGCTTAGATACAGGGTTGGGGGAGCAGTACTTC.

This chain uses TRBV18 with TRBJ2-1; no clear D gene. Trimming took 4 bases from V and 3 from J, leaving 10 bases between them. Germline CDR1 and CDR2: KGHSH and LQKENI. The CDR3 totals 14 residues. CDR3 in DNA: TGTGCCAGCTCACGAGACACGTACTACAATGAGCAGTTCTTC. It yields the protein CASSRDTYYNEQFF.

This chain joins TRBV29-1 and TRBJ2-2, with unresolved D. Trimming removed 5 bases from V and 3 bases from J, with 10 bases in between. Germline loops: CDR1 SQVTM, CDR2 ANQGSEA. The CDR3 sequence is 13 residues long. The DNA of the CDR3 is TGCAGCGTTCTACTACCAGACACCGGGGAGCTGTTTTTT. It encodes CSVLLPDTGELFF.

In this sample, this clone turned up a few times. This chain joins TRBV6-5 and TRBJ1-2; 7 bases agree with TRBD1. The germline V gene encodes CDR1 MNHEY and CDR2 SVGAGI. V shed 7 bases and J 6 bases; nucleotides not matched to a gene: 14. The CDR3 has 15 amino acids. CDR3 nucleotide sequence: TGTGCCAGCACCCAGGTAGAGGGGGCTGGTGATGGCTACACCTTC. Its translation is CASTQVEGAGDGYTF.

This chain connects TRBV7-2 to TRBJ2-5; 8 bases fit TRBD1. The CDR3 covers 15 residues. CDR1 and CDR2 from the germline V gene are SGHTA and FQGNSA. Unmatched junction bases numbered 9, after V lost 5 bases and J lost 4 bases. The CDR3 region is CASSILQGVGETQYF. The CDR3, as DNA: TGTGCCAGCAGCATCTTACAGGGGGTGGGAGAGACCCAGTACTTC.

This clone came up once. V gene TRBV6-5 combines with J gene TRBJ2-3; TRBD2 might be the D (5 bases). Germline V gene sequence: CDR1 MNHEY, CDR2 SVGAGI. Trimming cost V 10 bases and J 5 bases, with 16 bases left between them. This CDR3 is built from 13 residues. CDR3 region: CATEGVGLDTQYF. CDR3 nucleotide sequence: TGTGCCACCGAGGGAGTTGGATTAGATACGCAGTATTTT.

This clone showed up just a few times. The chain uses TRBV5-3 and TRBJ2-7; 8 nucleotides align to TRBD1. TRBV5-3 belongs to the ORF category, with a function that is uncertain. The CDR3 has 16 residues. With 4 bases clipped from V and 0 bases from J, the junction kept 9 bases outside the gene matches. The DNA for the CDR3 is TGTGCCAGAAGCCGTCCGGGGACAGGCTTCTCCTACGAGCAGTACTTC. Translating it yields CARSRPGTGFSYEQYF.

The gene calls are TRBV15 and TRBJ2-5; maybe TRBD2 (5 bases). The CDR3 spans 14 residues. The V end was cut by 8 bases, the J end by 5 bases, with 18 bases between. The V gene's germline CDR1 is LNHNV and CDR2 YYDKDF (reference sequence). The CDR3 loop reads CATHPGGSSETQYF. The CDR3 DNA is TGTGCCACCCACCCGGGCGGGTCTTCGGAGACCCAGTACTTC.

The chain has TRBV27 and TRBJ1-2; TRBD1 is a possible D gene (5 bases). Trimming cost V 5 bases and J 8 bases, with 12 bases left between them. From germline, CDR1 is MNHEY and CDR2 SMNVEV (reference sequence). The CDR3 is 12 residues long. CDR3 amino acids: CASSDPGVGYTF. The CDR3 DNA sequence: TGTGCCAGCAGTGACCCGGGGGTCGGCTACACCTTC.

V is TRBV7-2 and J is TRBJ1-6; possibly TRBD1 for D (5 bases). Germline CDR1 SGHTA, CDR2 FQGNSA. V dropped 4 bases and J dropped 7 bases, with 5 bases sitting between them. This CDR3 is built from 12 residues. The CDR3 nucleotides are TGTGCCAGCAGCTCAGGGAATTCACCCCTCCACTTT. It is translated as CASSSGNSPLHF.

The count of this clone is one. The chain employs TRBV29-1 and TRBJ2-1; tentative D call: TRBD1 (6 bases). Germline V lookup: CDR1 SQVTM, CDR2 ANQGSEA. Trimming removed 6 bases at V and 4 bases at J, with 10 bases between. This CDR3 contains 12 residues. The chain's CDR3 is CSVQQGYNEQFF. The CDR3 DNA is TGCAGCGTCCAACAGGGTTACAATGAGCAGTTCTTC.

The rearrangement joins TRBV7-2 to TRBJ2-1, with 7 bases aligning to TRBD2. Trimming cost V 5 bases and J 7 bases; bases outside gene matches: 8. Germline loops: CDR1 SGHTA, CDR2 FQGNSA. This CDR3 spans 14 amino acids. CDR3 DNA: TGTGCCAGCAGCCACGGGGGGACTCAAAATGAGCAGTTCTTC. It specifies CASSHGGTQNEQFF.

The chain links TRBV7-2 to TRBJ2-5; 7 bases are shared with TRBD2. The J segment lost 9 bases and the V segment lost 5 bases, leaving 12 bases of the junction unmatched. Germline V CDR1 and CDR2: SGHTA, FQGNSA. The CDR3 length is 14 residues. CDR3 bases: TGTGCCAGCAGCCCAAGACAGCGCCGGGGGGCCCAGTACTTC. It yields the protein CASSPRQRRGAQYF.